The rows below give T cell receptor beta chains drawn from one sample of a study of OX40 agonist ivuxolimab in advanced cancers. This table comes from immunoSEQ multiplex PCR, and its TCRdb copy is limited to in-frame clones, with some not included. The sample holds some 100,000 clones, roughly nine tenths seen once. Source: CD4+ or CD8+ T cells sorted from blood, taken in a trial of the OX40 agonist ivuxolimab. These receptors were collected from an adult with an advanced solid tumor such as melanoma, head and neck, liver or kidney cancer. The CDR3 runs from the conserved cysteine through the conserved F or W. The D gene is left open where the match is weak. The size entry is marked missing in some rows and otherwise reads once, few, many or a size class.

v_gene,d_gene,abundance,len,j_gene,CDR3aa,CDR3nt
TRBV5-1,.,.,14,TRBJ2-7,CASSLYSGFNEQYF,TGCGCCAGCAGCTTGTATTCGGGGTTCAACGAGCAGTACTTC
TRBV11-3,TRBD1,.,15,TRBJ2-2,CASSPGQGRTGELFF,TGTGCCAGCAGCCCCGGACAGGGAAGGACCGGGGAGCTGTTTTTT
TRBV11-2,.,.,12,TRBJ2-3,CASSSLSGTQYF,TGTGCCAGCAGCTCGCTGAGTGGAACGCAGTATTTT
TRBV6-1,TRBD1,.,18,TRBJ2-4,CASSEVQGESGIKNIQYF,TGTGCCAGCAGTGAAGTACAGGGGGAAAGCGGAATCAAAAACATTCAGTACTTC
TRBV7-3,.,.,14,TRBJ2-7,CASSLGYGDYEQYF,TGTGCCAGCAGCCTAGGGTATGGGGACTACGAGCAGTACTTC
TRBV27,.,.,16,TRBJ2-2,CASSLSGGIPTGELFF,TGTGCCAGCAGTTTATCGGGCGGGATCCCGACCGGGGAGCTGTTTTTT
TRBV5-6,.,.,15,TRBJ1-2,CASSLGPGSNYGYTF,TGTGCCAGCAGCTTGGGTCCGGGAAGCAACTATGGCTACACCTTC
TRBV7-3,.,.,13,TRBJ2-1,CASSLVPYNEQFF,TGTGCCAGCAGCTTAGTCCCGTACAATGAGCAGTTCTTC
TRBV7-9,.,.,15,TRBJ1-2,CASSLWAGGVFGYTF,TGTGCCAGCAGCTTATGGGCAGGAGGCGTCTTTGGCTACACCTTC
TRBV7-9,.,.,17,TRBJ2-4,CASSLVAGSRAKNIQYF,TGTGCCAGCAGCTTAGTAGCAGGCAGCAGAGCCAAAAACATTCAGTACTTC
TRBV7-2,.,.,16,TRBJ2-7,CASSLDQTSGVYEQYF,TGTGCCAGCAGCTTAGATCAAACATCCGGAGTTTACGAGCAGTACTTC
TRBV7-2,.,.,13,TRBJ2-3,CASSLSSWNTQYF,TGTGCCAGCAGCTTAAGTTCTTGGAATACGCAGTATTTT
TRBV18,.,.,15,TRBJ2-1,CASSPPMGSGNEQFF,TGTGCCAGCTCACCACCGATGGGGTCGGGCAATGAGCAGTTCTTC
TRBV5-6,.,once,13,TRBJ1-2,CASSLGGRYGYTF,TGTGCCAGCAGCTTGGGGGGGAGGTACGGCTACACCTTC
TRBV5-6,.,.,12,TRBJ2-5,CASSLNWQTQYF,TGTGCCAGCAGCTTAAACTGGCAGACCCAGTACTTC
TRBV30,TRBD2,.,13,TRBJ2-7,CACDRLAGGEQYF,TGTGCCTGCGACAGACTAGCGGGAGGGGAGCAGTACTTC
TRBV18,.,.,13,TRBJ2-7,CASSPNTGREQYF,TGTGCCAGCTCACCAAATACAGGGAGGGAGCAGTACTTC
TRBV4-3,.,.,16,TRBJ2-7,CASSQEVRQTSYEQYF,TGCGCCAGCAGCCAAGAGGTAAGACAGACCTCCTACGAGCAGTACTTC
TRBV6-6,.,.,14,TRBJ2-7,CASSYVRRSDEQYF,TGTGCCAGCAGTTACGTCAGACGGTCAGACGAGCAGTACTTC
TRBV10-3,.,.,13,TRBJ1-1,CAIMAGTNTEAFF,TGTGCCATCATGGCAGGGACAAACACTGAAGCTTTCTTT
TRBV28,.,.,15,TRBJ1-3,CASSLSPTERNTIYF,TGTGCCAGCAGTTTATCCCCGACAGAACGAAACACCATATATTTT
TRBV28,.,few,16,TRBJ1-5,CASSPFARWDNQPQHF,TGTGCCAGCAGTCCCTTTGCTCGGTGGGACAATCAGCCCCAGCATTTT
TRBV11-1,TRBD1,.,17,TRBJ2-3,CASSPKVGQGASDTQYF,TGTGCCAGCAGCCCCAAAGTGGGACAGGGGGCCTCAGATACGCAGTATTTT
TRBV5-6,.,.,16,TRBJ1-6,CASSTGPSSYNSPLHF,TGTGCCAGCAGCACGGGGCCGAGCTCCTATAATTCACCCCTCCACTTT
TRBV4-3,.,.,15,TRBJ1-4,CASSLQIGGGEKLFF,TGCGCCAGCAGCCTACAAATTGGGGGTGGGGAAAAACTGTTTTTT
TRBV5-4,TRBD2,once,18,TRBJ2-2,CASSLGLAGVRRTGELFF,TGTGCCAGCAGCTTGGGACTAGCGGGAGTGCGGAGAACCGGGGAGCTGTTTTTT
TRBV11-3,TRBD2,.,16,TRBJ2-5,CASSLGGTSGRETQYF,TGTGCCAGCAGCTTAGGAGGGACTAGCGGGAGAGAGACCCAGTACTTC
TRBV11-3,TRBD1,once,17,TRBJ2-1,CASSLVIRDRGYNEQFF,TGTGCCAGCAGCTTAGTGATAAGGGACAGGGGGTACAATGAGCAGTTCTTC
TRBV30,TRBD2,.,14,TRBJ2-5,CAWTLAGAEETQYF,TGTGCCTGGACCCTAGCGGGAGCGGAAGAGACCCAGTACTTC
TRBV7-9,.,once,16,TRBJ2-1,CASSLMVGTSYNEQFF,TGTGCCAGCAGCTTAATGGTGGGTACATCCTACAATGAGCAGTTCTTC
TRBV5-6,.,.,16,TRBJ1-2,CASSYTDRTFNYGYTF,TGTGCCAGCAGCTACACGGACAGAACCTTTAACTATGGCTACACCTTC
TRBV7-2,.,.,11,TRBJ2-3,CASSQRDSQYF,TGTGCCAGCAGCCAAAGGGATTCGCAGTATTTT
TRBV18,.,few,15,TRBJ1-5,CASSPPGGGNQPQHF,TGTGCCAGCTCACCACCAGGGGGGGGCAATCAGCCCCAGCATTTT
TRBV7-3,TRBD2,once,15,TRBJ2-1,CASSAGTSFLNEQFF,TGTGCCAGCAGCGCCGGGACTAGCTTTTTGAATGAGCAGTTCTTC
TRBV6-1,.,.,14,TRBJ1-4,CASRLSGTNEKLFF,TGTGCCAGCAGGCTAAGTGGGACTAATGAAAAACTGTTTTTT
TRBV4-2,.,.,17,TRBJ1-3,CASSRQEGRSSGNTIYF,TGTGCCAGCAGCCGACAAGAGGGCCGAAGCTCTGGAAACACCATATATTTT
TRBV2,.,.,13,TRBJ2-2,CASTPLYGGELFF,TGTGCCAGCACGCCCCTCTATGGGGGGGAGCTGTTTTTT
TRBV7-6,TRBD2,.,16,TRBJ2-3,CASSLATSGRGNTQYF,TGTGCCAGCAGCTTAGCGACTAGCGGGAGGGGAAATACGCAGTATTTT
TRBV5-1,TRBD2,.,16,TRBJ2-5,CASSLEGLAGVKTQYF,TGCGCCAGCAGCTTGGAGGGACTAGCGGGAGTGAAGACCCAGTACTTC
TRBV28,.,.,12,TRBJ2-3,CASSLSTDTQYF,TGTGCCAGCAGTTTAAGTACAGATACGCAGTATTTT
TRBV6-5,TRBD2,once,13,TRBJ2-5,CASTNGLAGTQYF,TGTGCCAGCACCAACGGACTAGCGGGGACCCAGTACTTC
TRBV5-4,TRBD1,.,17,TRBJ2-7,CASSLAGAGTGGKEQYF,TGTGCCAGCAGCTTGGCGGGTGCTGGGACAGGGGGCAAGGAGCAGTACTTC
TRBV7-8,.,few,14,TRBJ2-7,CASSSSIGQYEQYF,TGTGCCAGCAGCTCTTCGATCGGACAGTACGAGCAGTACTTC
TRBV7-2,TRBD1,.,15,TRBJ1-1,CASSWTGGLNTEAFF,TGTGCCAGCAGCTGGACAGGGGGGCTAAACACTGAAGCTTTCTTT
TRBV2,TRBD1,once,15,TRBJ2-7,CASWPGQGVSYEQYF,TGTGCCAGCTGGCCGGGACAGGGGGTGTCCTACGAGCAGTACTTC
TRBV29-1,.,.,12,TRBJ2-3,CSVDSPTDTQYF,TGCAGCGTTGACAGCCCCACAGATACGCAGTATTTT
TRBV18,TRBD1,.,15,TRBJ1-4,CASSPPGQGGEKLFF,TGTGCCAGCTCACCACCGGGACAGGGTGGTGAAAAACTGTTTTTT
TRBV7-2,TRBD2,.,16,TRBJ2-5,CASSLRRTRTEETQYF,TGTGCCAGCAGCCTAAGACGGACTAGAACCGAAGAGACCCAGTACTTC
TRBV7-4,.,.,16,TRBJ1-3,CASSRSGQSSGNTIYF,TGTGCCAGCAGCCGTTCCGGACAGAGCTCTGGAAACACCATATATTTT
TRBV19,.,.,13,TRBJ1-2,CASSTRASRIYTF,TGTGCCAGTAGTACCCGGGCAAGTAGGATCTACACCTTC
TRBV2,.,.,14,TRBJ2-1,CASSEQGTRAKQFF,TGTGCCAGCAGTGAACAGGGGACCCGTGCCAAGCAGTTCTTC
TRBV19,TRBD1,.,13,TRBJ2-5,CASSTGGLETQYF,TGTGCCAGTAGTACAGGGGGCCTGGAGACCCAGTACTTC
TRBV7-2,TRBD1,.,16,TRBJ1-2,CASSSPLQGVRYGYTF,TGTGCCAGCAGCTCACCCCTACAGGGGGTGAGGTATGGCTACACCTTC
TRBV28,TRBD2,.,17,TRBJ2-1,CASRSGLAGGPGREQFF,TGTGCCAGCAGGTCGGGACTAGCGGGAGGGCCAGGAAGGGAGCAGTTCTTC
TRBV6-5,.,.,13,TRBJ2-7,CASSYGLSGEQYF,TGTGCCAGCAGTTACGGTCTGTCCGGCGAGCAGTACTTC